The T cell receptor beta chain described here comes from a study of cytomegalovirus exposure and HLA in healthy donors. The method was immunoSEQ multiplex PCR; TCRdb's version includes in-frame clones alone and lacks a portion of them. Of 65,000 to 95,000 clones in the sample, around 96% were seen once. CDR3 size: 15 residues. Germline loops: CDR1 SGHAT, CDR2 FQNNGV. V was cut by 5 bases and J by 3 bases, with 14 bases left in between. This clone was seen just once. Its antigen is unknown. Study-level findings and limits: Cytomegalovirus status, reportedly, was diagnosed with high specificity and sensitivity by the classifier.

This rearrangement joins TRBV11-2 to TRBJ1-3, with unresolved D. This sequence originates from a young man in good health and CMV-seronegative. Sequences were obtained from PBMCs. CDR3 coding DNA: TGTGCCAGCAGCCTAGGAACTAGTTTTGGAAACACCATATATTTT. Its protein is CASSLGTSFGNTIYF.